The 17 T cell receptor beta chains below come from one sample, sequenced in a study of metastatic and nonmetastatic thyroid tumors. No patient received treatment before thyroid surgery. TCRdb redid the clone calls on the PCR reads using MiXCR. This sample has around 15,000 clones; 20% to 25% occur once, and the top ten carry about 13%. The sample taken for sequencing was tumor tissue. The source is a male donor with papillary thyroid cancer or a benign thyroid nodule (not recorded which). Some clones in this sample may be carry-over from other donors' samples.

The V and J genes are TRBV25-1 and TRBJ1-6; D gene uncertain. The CDR3 totals 13 residues. The V gene's germline CDR1 is MGHDK and CDR2 SYGVNS. Trimming removed 6 bases at V and 6 bases at J, with 9 bases between. For the CDR3, the DNA is TGTGCCAGCAGGTTAGGCACTAATTCACCCCTCCACTTT. Translation: CASRLGTNSPLHF.

The rearrangement uses TRBV5-1 and TRBJ2-1; 10 bases fit TRBD2. There are 18 residues in the CDR3. The germline gives CDR1 SGHRS, CDR2 YFSETQ. V trimming: 0 bases; J trimming: 8 bases; junction bases outside the gene matches: 14. The CDR3, as DNA: TGCGCCAGCAGCTTGGGAGAGAGCGGGAGGGCCCTCGACGATGAGCAGTTCTTC. It codes for CASSLGESGRALDDEQFF. The variable domain in full, completed from reference TRBV5-1 and TRBJ2-1, reads KAGVTQTPRYLIKTRGQQVTLSCSPISGHRSVSWYQQTPGQGLQFLFEYFSETQRNKGNFPGRFSGRQFSNSRSEMNVSTLELGDSALYLCASSLGESGRALDDEQFFGPGTRLTVL.

A few counts support this clone. The rearrangement joins TRBV12-3 or TRBV12-4 to TRBJ1-3; D is ambiguous. With 2 bases removed from V and 8 bases from J, the gap between germline ends came to 10 bases. The CDR3 runs 13 residues. The CDR3 DNA reads as TGTGCCAGCAGTTTACTGGGGATAGACACCATATATTTT. This gives the protein CASSLLGIDTIYF.

This chain joins TRBV20-1 and TRBJ2-6; D gene ambiguous. V shed 3 bases and J shed 0 bases, with 21 bases lying between them. This CDR3 has 19 amino acids. CDR1 is DFQATT, CDR2 SNEGSKA, per germline (reference sequence). CDR3 nucleotide sequence: TGCAGTGCTAGCCCAACAACTATCGGGTCTAGCTCTGGGGCCAACGTCCTGACTTTC. Translated: CSASPTTIGSSSGANVLTF.

This clone is medium-sized in the sample. The chain links TRBV20-1 to TRBJ2-7; D gene uncertain. The CDR3 is 13 amino acids. Trimming took off 5 bases at V and 5 bases at J, with 16 bases between the two ends. Germline assignment: CDR1 DFQATT and CDR2 SNEGSKA (reference sequence). The CDR3 sequence: CSAPTQTVDEQYF. The CDR3, as DNA: TGCAGTGCTCCGACCCAGACCGTGGACGAGCAGTACTTC.

V is TRBV20-1 and J is TRBJ1-4, with D perhaps TRBD1 (5 bases). The CDR3 covers 13 residues. Trimming cost V 6 bases and J 5 bases, with 13 bases left between them. Germline V gives CDR1 DFQATT, CDR2 SNEGSKA (reference sequence). As DNA, the CDR3 is TGCAGTGCGCGTTTGGGGACCAATGAAAAACTGTTTTTT. This codes for CSARLGTNEKLFF.

This clone was counted at least ten times. The chain's CDR3 is CASDQTGGHYNEQFF. CDR3 nucleotides: TGTGCCAGCGACCAAACAGGGGGCCACTACAATGAGCAGTTCTTC. The chain carries TRBV6-1 and TRBJ2-1; 9 positions match TRBD1. The germline V gene encodes CDR1 MNHNS and CDR2 SASEGT. The CDR3 has 15 residues. J gave up 3 bases and V 8 bases, and 8 bases lay outside the gene matches.

The table lists this clone with many counts. The chain has TRBV7-2 and TRBJ2-2; D unresolved. Germline CDR1 SGHTA, CDR2 FQGNSA. Deletions cut 5 bases from V and 4 bases from J, with 11 bases between. This CDR3 region has 14 residues. CDR3 loop: CASSPQRTTGELFF. CDR3 coding DNA: TGTGCCAGCAGCCCGCAGAGAACCACCGGGGAGCTGTTTTTT.

This clone occurred a few times. The rearrangement joins TRBV6-1 to TRBJ2-2; 9 bases align to TRBD1. Germline V gene sequence: CDR1 MNHNS, CDR2 SASEGT. This CDR3 is built from 16 residues. Trimming cost V 1 base and J 6 bases; bases outside gene matches: 6. This CDR3 reads CASSEEYGTGPGELFF. The CDR3 DNA sequence: TGTGCCAGCAGTGAAGAATACGGGACAGGGCCCGGGGAGCTGTTTTTT.

In its sample, this clone was seen many times. The rearrangement uses TRBV3-1 and TRBJ2-7; possible D gene TRBD2, 5 bases. The germline V gene encodes CDR1 LGHDT and CDR2 YNNKEL (reference sequence). There are 19 residues in the CDR3. The germline V and J ends were trimmed by 0 bases and 4 bases, with 25 bases remaining between them. CDR3 sequence (DNA): TGTGCCAGCAGCCAAGATCTTCTCGTTGGCTCCCTCGGGATATACGAGCAGTACTTC. This gives the protein CASSQDLLVGSLGIYEQYF.

The rearrangement links TRBV11-2 to TRBJ1-6, with 7 positions matching TRBD1. Trimming cost V 0 bases and J 6 bases; bases outside gene matches: 2. This CDR3 is built from 15 residues. Looked up from germline, CDR1 is SGHAT and CDR2 is FQNNGV. The CDR3 DNA follows: TGTGCCAGCAGCTTAGACGGGACAGTTAATTCACCCCTCCACTTT. This translates into CASSLDGTVNSPLHF.

A note on this clone: Sequence at one end of the junction differs from germline and may be a read error. The CDR3 DNA is TGCGCCAGCAGCTTGGGCCGGTCTCGGGAGACCAAGTACTTC. Its protein product is CASSLGRSRETKYF. The chain uses TRBV5-1 and TRBJ2-5; TRBD2 might be the D (6 bases). CDR3 length: 14 residues. Germline values: CDR1 SGHRS, CDR2 YFSETQ.

Judged by abundance, this clone is medium-sized. The chain links TRBV20-1 to TRBJ1-4; no clear D gene. Deletions cut 0 bases from V and 4 bases from J, with 9 bases between. The CDR3 consists of 14 residues. Germline V gene sequence: CDR1 DFQATT, CDR2 SNEGSKA (reference sequence). The CDR3 nucleotides read TGCAGTGCTAGAGATCCTCTCGGTAATGAAAAACTGTTTTTT. Protein: CSARDPLGNEKLFF.

This clone was recorded at least ten times. The chain employs TRBV20-1 and TRBJ1-6, with 8 bases that match TRBD1. CDR3 size: 13 residues. Germline V gene lookup returns CDR1 DFQATT and CDR2 SNEGSKA (reference sequence). With V trimmed by 6 bases and J by 10 bases, 8 bases remained unmatched. The CDR3, as DNA: TGCAGTGCCCGGGACAGGCAACGATCACCCCTCCACTTT. This gives the protein CSARDRQRSPLHF.

The CDR3 nucleotides are TGTGCCAGCAGTCGACAGGGGGCGTTATCTGGGGCCAACGTCCTGACTTTC. This translates into CASSRQGALSGANVLTF. V usage is TRBV12-3 or TRBV12-4 and J usage is TRBJ2-6; the match to TRBD1 covers 10 bases. The CDR3 has 17 amino acids. Trimming took 5 bases from V and 1 from J; bases not matched to a gene: 5.

This clone was counted once. At one of its ends the junction is not consistent with the germline gene, which may arise from a read error. The V gene is TRBV20-1, the J gene TRBJ1-2; D unclear. The CDR3 is 13 residues long. Per germline, CDR1 DFQATT and CDR2 SNEGSKA (reference sequence). The CDR3 bases are TGCAGTGCTAAGCAGAGCGTGGGCTATGGCTACAACTTC. It is translated as CSAKQSVGYGYNF.

This clone has just a few counts. The chain links TRBV10-2 to TRBJ2-3; 12 nucleotides line up with TRBD2. The CDR3 loop spans 14 amino acids. The germline V gene has CDR1 WSHSY and CDR2 SAAADI. V lost 5 bases and J lost 6; bases outside the gene matches: 3. This CDR3 is CASSSGTSGDTQYF. The CDR3 DNA reads as TGCGCCAGCAGTTCCGGGACTAGCGGGGATACGCAGTATTTT.